These T cell receptor beta chains were read from a single sample in a study of beta chain features in type 1 diabetes. Generated by immunoSEQ multiplex PCR, the TCRdb table keeps only in-frame clones and is missing some. Of roughly 150,000 clones listed, roughly 9% are singletons. The sequenced material came from central memory CD4+ T cells from blood. The receptors were sampled from a woman aged 25 to 45 with type 1 diabetes. Each CDR3 is given with its conserved first and last residue. Fields, in order: J gene, clone size, V gene, D gene, CDR3 DNA, CDR3 protein. A D gene is named only where the DNA matches it firmly. The listing skips clone size in some rows; elsewhere it reads once, few, many or a size class.

TRBJ1-1,-,TRBV7-2,-,TGTGCCAGCAGCTTCTGGGCAGCATCTGAAGCTTTCTTT,CASSFWAASEAFF
TRBJ2-3,-,TRBV7-3,-,TGTGCCAGCAGCCTACAGGGAAACACAGATACGCAGTATTTT,CASSLQGNTDTQYF
TRBJ2-5,few,TRBV7-3,-,TGTGCCAGCAGCTTTGGCGGATTCCAAGAGACCCAGTACTTC,CASSFGGFQETQYF
TRBJ2-5,few,TRBV5-4,TRBD2,TGTGCCAGCAGCTTAGGCGGGAGTGAGGAGACCCAGTACTTC,CASSLGGSEETQYF
TRBJ2-3,few,TRBV7-9,TRBD2,TGTGCCAGCAGCATAGGACTAGCGGGAGAGAGTGATACGCAGTATTTT,CASSIGLAGESDTQYF
TRBJ2-5,-,TRBV5-1,TRBD1,TGCGCCAGCAGCCCACCCCTGAACAGGGGCCAAGAGACCCAGTACTTC,CASSPPLNRGQETQYF
TRBJ2-7,-,TRBV4-1,TRBD1,TGCGCCAGCAGCCGCGGACAGGGGTACGAGCAGTACTTC,CASSRGQGYEQYF
TRBJ1-1,-,TRBV11-2,TRBD1,TGTGCCAGCAGCACCCAACAGGGGGCAAGGAGAGAAGCTTTCTTT,CASSTQQGARREAFF
TRBJ1-3,-,TRBV29-1,TRBD1,TGCAGCGTTGTCTCTGGGACAGACTCTTCTATCTCTGGAAACACCATATATTTT,CSVVSGTDSSISGNTIYF
TRBJ2-3,-,TRBV5-4,-,TGTGCCAGCAGACTTGCCCAGGACATTAGAGATACGCAGTATTTT,CASRLAQDIRDTQYF
TRBJ2-3,-,TRBV27,TRBD2,TGTGCCAGCAGTTTATTCTCAGCGGGAAGGGATACGCAGTATTTT,CASSLFSAGRDTQYF
TRBJ2-3,few,TRBV27,-,TGTGCCAGCAGTGGGGGACCGGGACTTGGAGCGCAGTATTTT,CASSGGPGLGAQYF
TRBJ2-7,-,TRBV28,-,TGTGCCAGCGGCGACAGCGCTGTCTACGAGCAGTACTTC,CASGDSAVYEQYF
TRBJ2-3,-,TRBV7-2,TRBD2,TGTGCCAGCAGCTTAGGTTTGGCGGGAGGGCCAACGCAGTATTTT,CASSLGLAGGPTQYF
TRBJ2-4,many,TRBV2,-,TGTGCCAGCAAGGAGGGACAGCTAACCATTCAGTACTTC,CASKEGQLTIQYF
TRBJ2-3,once,TRBV28,TRBD1,TGTGCCAGCAGTTTATCGGGACAGGGGGCCGATACGCAGTATTTT,CASSLSGQGADTQYF
TRBJ1-1,-,TRBV11-3,-,TGTGCCAGCAGCTTAGGGACAATACCAGCTTTCTTT,CASSLGTIPAFF
TRBJ2-1,few,TRBV28,-,TGTGCCAGTAGTGGGACTTCACACAATGAGCAGTTCTTC,CASSGTSHNEQFF
TRBJ2-1,-,TRBV5-6,-,TGTGCCAGCAGCTTTCTAGTGAGCTCCTACAATGAGCAGTTCTTC,CASSFLVSSYNEQFF
TRBJ2-3,-,TRBV11-2,-,TGTGCCAGCAGCTTAGGCTTAGCGGAGGGCACAGATACGCAGTATTTT,CASSLGLAEGTDTQYF
TRBJ2-7,-,TRBV19,TRBD1,TGTGCCAGTAGTATAGCGGGACAGGGCTACGAGCAGTACTTC,CASSIAGQGYEQYF
TRBJ1-2,-,TRBV7-2,TRBD1,TGTGCCAGCAGCGCAGGGACAGTTGCTAACTATGGCTACACCTTC,CASSAGTVANYGYTF
TRBJ1-1,few,TRBV5-1,TRBD1,TGCGCCAGCACCCCTCCCGGACAGGGAGGGAACACTGAAGCTTTCTTT,CASTPPGQGGNTEAFF
TRBJ2-6,-,TRBV5-1,-,TGCGCCAGCAGCTTGGCCAGCTCTGGGGCCAACGTCCTGACTTTC,CASSLASSGANVLTF
TRBJ2-7,-,TRBV5-4,TRBD1,TGTGCCAGCAGCTTGAACACAGGGGGCTCCTACGAGCAGTACTTC,CASSLNTGGSYEQYF
TRBJ2-2,many,TRBV13,TRBD1,TGTGCCAGCAGCCGTCCTCAGGGGGCCACCGGGGAGCTGTTTTTT,CASSRPQGATGELFF
TRBJ1-2,-,TRBV28,TRBD1,TGTGCCAGCAGTATCCTACAGGGGAACTATGGCTACACCTTC,CASSILQGNYGYTF
TRBJ2-1,few,TRBV6-6,-,TGTGCCAGCAGTTACTCGAACGCCGGAACAGGGCAGTTCTTC,CASSYSNAGTGQFF
TRBJ2-1,-,TRBV29-1,TRBD2,TGCAGCGTCGCTGGGACTAGCGGGCTCAATGAGCAGTTCTTC,CSVAGTSGLNEQFF
TRBJ1-2,-,TRBV28,-,TGTGCCAGCAGTTCACAGGGTGGTTCTTCTGGCTACACCTTC,CASSSQGGSSGYTF
TRBJ2-7,-,TRBV5-1,TRBD1,TGCGCCAGCAGCTTACAGGGGGCTGCCTACGAGCAGTACTTC,CASSLQGAAYEQYF
TRBJ2-5,-,TRBV5-1,TRBD1,TGCGCCAGCAGCTGGACAGGGGGATCGGAGACCCAGTACTTC,CASSWTGGSETQYF
TRBJ2-7,-,TRBV18,TRBD2,TGTGCCAGCTCACCACCTGGGACTAGCCGTCTAGGGGAGCAGTACTTC,CASSPPGTSRLGEQYF
TRBJ2-2,few,TRBV30,TRBD1,TGTGCCTGGAGTCGAGGGACAGCCACCGGGGAGCTGTTTTTT,CAWSRGTATGELFF
TRBJ2-7,-,TRBV18,TRBD1,TGTGCCAGCTCAGCGGGACAGGGGACCTACGAGCAGTACTTC,CASSAGQGTYEQYF
TRBJ2-5,-,TRBV18,TRBD1,TGTGCCAGCTCACCAGGGACAGGGGGCCTAGGAGAGACCCAGTACTTC,CASSPGTGGLGETQYF
TRBJ2-5,few,TRBV6-6,TRBD1,TGTGCCAGCAGTTACTCCCGGACAGGGGAGACCCAGTACTTC,CASSYSRTGETQYF